This T cell receptor beta chain was found in a study of T cells in Graves' hyperthyroidism and ophthalmopathy. Study-level background: Blood from the periphery was taken at initial diagnosis, before any treatment. Findings and limits, study-wide: The majority of expanded thyroid clonotypes above 0.001 also appeared in blood.

This clonotype was observed at least ten times. Its specificity is unknown. Amplification of TCR beta CDR3 regions was performed using RNA transcripts as template. The TCR CDR3 was amplified in a first-round RT-PCR using the HTBI primer set. TCRdb redid the calling of the multiplex PCR reads with MiXCR, one entry per CDR3 protein. This sample has 800,000 or so distinct CDR3 sequences; roughly 40% occur once, and the top ten carry 7.5% to 9.5%. Uncontrolled infection, other autoimmune disease, pregnancy or lactation disqualified patients from enrolment. Each 10 ml fresh peripheral blood draw supplied the PBMCs. In germline, CDR1 is SEHNR, CDR2 FQNEAQ (reference sequence). This CDR3 region has 14 residues. V gave up 5 bases and J gave up 5 bases; unmatched junction bases: 8.

The chain employs TRBV7-9 and TRBJ2-5, with 7 bases fitting TRBD2. What was sequenced was blood. The source is a man younger than 35 with Graves' hyperthyroidism. The CDR3 nucleotides are TGTGCCAGCAGCCCCCGCGGGGGTGGCGAGACCCAGTACTTC. This gives the protein CASSPRGGGETQYF.